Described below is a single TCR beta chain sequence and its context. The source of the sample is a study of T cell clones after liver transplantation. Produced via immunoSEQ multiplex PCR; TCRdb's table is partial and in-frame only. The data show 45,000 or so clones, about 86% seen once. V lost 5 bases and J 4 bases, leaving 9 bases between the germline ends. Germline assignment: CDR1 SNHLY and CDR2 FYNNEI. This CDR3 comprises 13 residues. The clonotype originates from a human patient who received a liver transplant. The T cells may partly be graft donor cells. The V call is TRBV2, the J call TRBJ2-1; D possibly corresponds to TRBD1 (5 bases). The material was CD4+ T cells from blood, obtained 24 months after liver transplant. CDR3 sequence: CASSITGYNEQFF. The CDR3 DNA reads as TGTGCCAGCAGTATAACAGGATACAATGAGCAGTTCTTC.